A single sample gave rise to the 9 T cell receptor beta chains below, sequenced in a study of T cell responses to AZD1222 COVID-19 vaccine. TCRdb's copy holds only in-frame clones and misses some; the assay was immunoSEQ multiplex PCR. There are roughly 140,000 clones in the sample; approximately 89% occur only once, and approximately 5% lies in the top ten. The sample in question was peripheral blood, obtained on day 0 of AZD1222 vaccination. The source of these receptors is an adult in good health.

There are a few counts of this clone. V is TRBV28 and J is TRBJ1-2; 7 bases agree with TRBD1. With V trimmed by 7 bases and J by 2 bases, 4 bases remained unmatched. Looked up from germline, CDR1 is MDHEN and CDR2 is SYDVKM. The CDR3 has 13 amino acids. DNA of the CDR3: TGTGCCAGCAAAAAACAGGGGAACTATGGCTACACCTTC. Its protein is CASKKQGNYGYTF.

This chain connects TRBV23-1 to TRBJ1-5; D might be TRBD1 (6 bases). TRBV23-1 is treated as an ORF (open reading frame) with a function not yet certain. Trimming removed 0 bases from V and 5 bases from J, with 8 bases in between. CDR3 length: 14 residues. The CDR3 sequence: CASSQSRGDQPQHF. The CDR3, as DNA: TGCGCCAGCAGTCAATCAAGGGGGGATCAGCCCCAGCATTTT.

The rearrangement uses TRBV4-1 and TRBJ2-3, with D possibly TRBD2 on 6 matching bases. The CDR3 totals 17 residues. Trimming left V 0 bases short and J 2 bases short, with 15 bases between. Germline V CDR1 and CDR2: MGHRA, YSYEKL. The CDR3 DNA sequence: TGCGCCAGCAGCCAAGATGAAGGCGGGATCTACACAGATACGCAGTATTTT. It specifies CASSQDEGGIYTDTQYF.

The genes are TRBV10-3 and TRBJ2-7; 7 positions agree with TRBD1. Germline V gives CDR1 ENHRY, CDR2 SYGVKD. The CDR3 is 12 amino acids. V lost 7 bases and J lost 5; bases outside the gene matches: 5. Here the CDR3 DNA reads TGTGCCATCAAAGACAGGGCGGACGAGCAGTACTTC. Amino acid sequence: CAIKDRADEQYF.

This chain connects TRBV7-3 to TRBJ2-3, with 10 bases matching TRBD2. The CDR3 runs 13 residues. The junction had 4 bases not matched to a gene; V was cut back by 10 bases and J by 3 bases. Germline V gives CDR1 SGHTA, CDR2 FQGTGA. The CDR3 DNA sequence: TGTGCCACAGCTAGCGGGAGAACAGATACGCAGTATTTT. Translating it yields CATASGRTDTQYF. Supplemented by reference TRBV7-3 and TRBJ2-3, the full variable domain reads GAGVSQTPSNKVTEKGKYVELRCDPISGHTALYWYRQSLGQGPEFLIYFQGTGAADDSGLPNDRFFAVRPEGSVSTLKIQRTERGDSAVYLCATASGRTDTQYFGPGTRLTVL.

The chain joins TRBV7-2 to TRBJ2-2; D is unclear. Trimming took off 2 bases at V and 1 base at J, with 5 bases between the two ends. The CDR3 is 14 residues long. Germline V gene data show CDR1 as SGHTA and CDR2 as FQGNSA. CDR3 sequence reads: CASSLRQNTGELFF. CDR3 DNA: TGTGCCAGCAGCTTAAGACAGAACACCGGGGAGCTGTTTTTT.

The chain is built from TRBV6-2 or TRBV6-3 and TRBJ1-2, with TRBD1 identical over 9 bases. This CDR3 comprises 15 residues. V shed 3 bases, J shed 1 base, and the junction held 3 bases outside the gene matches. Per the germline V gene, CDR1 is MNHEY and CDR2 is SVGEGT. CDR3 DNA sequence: TGTGCCAGCAGTTATGGGACAGGGAATAACTATGGCTACACCTTC. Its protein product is CASSYGTGNNYGYTF.

The CDR3 coding sequence is TGTGCCAGCAGCTTCAGCGGCTGGGAGCAGTTCTTC. Encoded protein: CASSFSGWEQFF. The chain has TRBV7-9 and TRBJ2-1, with a weak D call TRBD2 (5 bases). Germline V gene sequence: CDR1 SEHNR, CDR2 FQNEAQ (reference sequence). This CDR3 is 12 amino acids long. V was clipped by 3 bases and J by 10 bases, with 10 bases between them.

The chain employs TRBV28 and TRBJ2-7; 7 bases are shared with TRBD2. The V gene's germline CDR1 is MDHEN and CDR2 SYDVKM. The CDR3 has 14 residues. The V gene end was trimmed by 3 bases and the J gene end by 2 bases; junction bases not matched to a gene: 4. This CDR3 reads CASSLTSGAYEQYF. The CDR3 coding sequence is TGTGCCAGCAGTTTGACGAGCGGGGCCTACGAGCAGTACTTC. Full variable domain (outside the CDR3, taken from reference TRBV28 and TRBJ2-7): DVKVTQSSRYLVKRTGEKVFLECVQDMDHENMFWYRQDPGLGLRLIYFSYDVKMKEKGDIPEGYSVSREKKERFSLILESASTNQTSMYLCASSLTSGAYEQYFGPGTRLTVT.